One sample yielded the 20 T cell receptor beta chains listed below, sequenced in a study of T cell responses to AZD1222 COVID-19 vaccine (dated by TCRdb to 2020 to 2022). The method was the immunoSEQ multiplex PCR assay. TCRdb took over this immuneACCESS table, retaining in-frame rearrangements with V and J assigned. Such tables are incomplete; in checked studies, under half of the missing clones stem from an unresolved V gene, and the remainder is unexplained. In this sample the table shows over 85,000 clones, 80% to 90% of which occur a single time. Clones ranked in the top ten supply 15% of the sample. In light of the paper, this sample's time point label describes: about 28 days (+/-7) after the second vaccine dose. Here the sequenced sample was peripheral blood, taken 28 days after the second AZD1222 dose. The receptors were gathered from an adult who received the AZD1222 COVID-19 vaccine.

The chain couples TRBV10-3 to TRBJ1-1, with D tentatively TRBD1 (5 bases). Per germline, CDR1 ENHRY and CDR2 SYGVKD. The CDR3 sequence is 16 residues long. The germline V and J ends were trimmed by 4 bases and 5 bases, with 20 bases remaining between them. CDR3 DNA sequence: TGTGCCATCAGTGGTCGTAGTGGCGGTGGGGGGACTGAAGCTTTCTTT. Its translation is CAISGRSGGGGTEAFF.

The CDR3 here is CASSLSQGNTGELFF. The CDR3 bases are TGTGCCAGCAGCTTATCTCAGGGGAATACCGGGGAGCTGTTTTTT. This sequence joins TRBV7-7 and TRBJ2-2; possibly TRBD1 for D (6 bases). CDR1 and CDR2 (germline): SSHAT, FNYEAQ (reference sequence). Trimming pared 2 bases from V and 5 bases from J, leaving 12 bases between. CDR3 size: 15 residues. The full variable domain, in which reference TRBV7-7 and TRBJ2-2 provide the parts outside the CDR3, is GAGVSQSPRYKVTKRGQDVTLRCDPISSHATLYWYQQALGQGPEFLTYFNYEAQPDKSGLPSDRFSAERPEGSISTLTIQRTEQRDSAMYRCASSLSQGNTGELFFGEGSRLTVL.

V usage is TRBV27 and J usage is TRBJ2-7; 7 bases agree with TRBD1. The germline CDR1 and CDR2 sequences are MNHEY and SMNVEV (reference sequence). V lost 5 bases to trimming and J lost 0 bases; unmatched junction nucleotides: 7. This CDR3 is 15 amino acids long. Here the CDR3 DNA reads TGTGCCAGCAGTGTGGGACAGAGACCCTCCTACGAGCAGTACTTC. This sequence encodes CASSVGQRPSYEQYF.

In nucleotides, the CDR3 is TGTGCCAGCAGGCCAGGGGCCGGGGCCAACGTCCTGACTTTC. This sequence encodes CASRPGAGANVLTF. The gene calls are TRBV11-2 and TRBJ2-6, with a weak D call TRBD1 (6 bases). CDR1 and CDR2 from the germline V gene are SGHAT and FQNNGV. V gave up 6 bases and J gave up 4 bases, with 10 bases separating them. The CDR3 is 14 amino acids.

In DNA, the CDR3 is TGCGCCAGCAGCTTGGTAGGGCGAAGGAACCCAGAGAACACTGAAGCTTTCTTT. Protein sequence: CASSLVGRRNPENTEAFF. The chain recombines TRBV5-1 with TRBJ1-1; unclear D gene. The V and J ends lost 0 bases and 1 base respectively, with 19 bases between them. CDR1 SGHRS and CDR2 YFSETQ come from the germline V gene. The CDR3 is made up of 18 amino acids.

The chain links TRBV28 to TRBJ2-1; 11 nucleotides agree with TRBD2. This CDR3 comprises 16 residues. With V trimmed by 6 bases and J by 5 bases, 9 bases remained unmatched. Germline CDR1 is MDHEN and CDR2 is SYDVKM. As DNA, the CDR3 is TGTGCCAGCAGAAGTGCGGGACTAGCGGTTAACAATGAGCAGTTCTTC. This sequence encodes CASRSAGLAVNNEQFF. Full variable domain (missing parts from reference TRBV28 and TRBJ2-1): DVKVTQSSRYLVKRTGEKVFLECVQDMDHENMFWYRQDPGLGLRLIYFSYDVKMKEKGDIPEGYSVSREKKERFSLILESASTNQTSMYLCASRSAGLAVNNEQFFGPGTRLTVL.

The V gene is TRBV9, the J gene TRBJ1-5, with D unclear. CDR3 length equals 13 residues. The germline V and J ends were trimmed by 3 bases and 2 bases, with 6 bases remaining between them. Germline-derived CDR1 and CDR2 are SGDLS and YYNGEE. The CDR3, as DNA: TGTGCCAGCAGCGGGGTGGGCAATCAGCCCCAGCATTTT. Encoded protein: CASSGVGNQPQHF. The full variable domain, completed using reference TRBV9 and TRBJ1-5, is DSGVTQTPKHLITATGQRVTLRCSPRSGDLSVYWYQQSLDQGLQFLIQYYNGEERAKGNILERFSAQQFPDLHSELNLSSLELGDSALYFCASSGVGNQPQHFGDGTRLSIL.

The V call is TRBV2, the J call TRBJ1-3; unclear D gene. V dropped 6 bases and J dropped 6 bases, with 9 bases sitting between them. Germline V gene lookup returns CDR1 SNHLY and CDR2 FYNNEI. The CDR3 sequence is 12 residues long. As DNA, the CDR3 is TGTGCCAGCAGCCCGGAGGAAAACACCATATATTTT. The encoded protein is CASSPEENTIYF.

The chain has TRBV7-2 and TRBJ1-1; 9 positions agree with TRBD1. The CDR3 runs to 15 residues. With 1 base clipped from V and 5 bases from J, the junction kept 5 bases outside the gene matches. Per the germline V gene, CDR1 is SGHTA and CDR2 is FQGNSA. The CDR3 DNA reads as TGTGCCAGCAGCTTAGTAGGGACAGGGAGAACTGAAGCTTTCTTT. The encoded protein is CASSLVGTGRTEAFF. The variable domain in full, completed from reference TRBV7-2 and TRBJ1-1, reads GAGVSQSPSNKVTEKGKDVELRCDPISGHTALYWYRQSLGQGLEFLIYFQGNSAPDKSGLPSDRFSAERTGGSVSTLTIQRTQQEDSAVYLCASSLVGTGRTEAFFGQGTRLTVV.

The chain employs TRBV28 and TRBJ2-5; D tentatively reads TRBD1 or TRBD2 (5 bases each). V gave up 1 base and J gave up 5 bases, with 11 bases separating them. The CDR3 is 14 residues long. In germline, CDR1 is MDHEN, CDR2 SYDVKM. The CDR3: CASSLSAREETQYF. The CDR3 DNA reads as TGTGCCAGCAGTTTATCTGCCAGGGAGGAGACCCAGTACTTC.

This clone was found once. The rearrangement joins TRBV19 to TRBJ1-2; no reliable D call. CDR1 and CDR2 from the germline V gene are LNHDA and SQIVND (reference sequence). This CDR3 is built from 13 residues. V lost 5 bases to trimming and J lost 0 bases, with 7 bases between them. In DNA, the CDR3 is TGTGCCAGTAGTTATCAATCTAACTATGGCTACACCTTC. This gives the protein CASSYQSNYGYTF.

This clone came up a few times. The V and J genes are TRBV6-1 and TRBJ2-7; D may match TRBD1 or TRBD2 (5 bases each). The germline gives CDR1 MNHNS, CDR2 SASEGT. CDR3 length: 20 amino acids. The germline V and J ends were trimmed by 2 bases and 4 bases, with 30 bases remaining between them. This CDR3 is CASSELGRPREPTTTYEQYF. The CDR3 nucleotides are TGTGCCAGCAGTGAACTGGGCAGACCCAGGGAACCCACGACTACTTACGAGCAGTACTTC.

The chain uses TRBV28 and TRBJ1-6; TRBD1 agrees at 7 bases. Trimming cost V 7 bases and J 7 bases; bases outside gene matches: 7. Germline CDR1 reads MDHEN; CDR2 reads SYDVKM. The CDR3 runs 14 residues. In DNA form, the CDR3 reads TGTGCCAGCACTCCAGGGGGAGCAAATTCACCCCTCCACTTT. As protein: CASTPGGANSPLHF. Full variable domain (outside the CDR3, taken from reference TRBV28 and TRBJ1-6): DVKVTQSSRYLVKRTGEKVFLECVQDMDHENMFWYRQDPGLGLRLIYFSYDVKMKEKGDIPEGYSVSREKKERFSLILESASTNQTSMYLCASTPGGANSPLHFGNGTRLTVT.

This CDR3 is CASSLGDLPNTEAFF. Written as DNA, the CDR3 is TGTGCCAGCAGCTTGGGTGATTTACCGAACACTGAAGCTTTCTTT. The chain has TRBV5-6 and TRBJ1-1; D gene unclear. CDR1 is SGHDT, CDR2 YYEEEE, per germline. This CDR3 has 15 amino acids. V was trimmed by 0 bases and J by 1 base, leaving 10 bases between them.

V usage is TRBV19 and J usage is TRBJ1-1, with 11 bases that match TRBD1. This CDR3 region has 15 residues. CDR1 and CDR2 from the germline V gene are LNHDA and SQIVND (reference sequence). Trimming cost V 6 bases and J 2 bases; bases outside gene matches: 5. CDR3 nucleotides: TGTGCCAGTAGGACCGGGACAGGGGGAAACACTGAAGCTTTCTTT. Translating it yields CASRTGTGGNTEAFF.

This chain joins TRBV30 and TRBJ2-1; 9 nucleotides agree with TRBD1. This CDR3 contains 12 residues. The V gene end was trimmed by 1 base and the J gene end by 11 bases; junction bases not matched to a gene: 3. Germline V gives CDR1 GTSNPN, CDR2 SVGIG (reference sequence). CDR3 nucleotide sequence: TGTGCCTGGAGTGACAACAGGGGGCAGCAGTTCTTC. Protein: CAWSDNRGQQFF.

This clone has only one observation. This rearrangement joins TRBV24-1 to TRBJ1-1; no definite D call. CDR1 is KGHDR and CDR2 is SFDVKD in the germline V gene. The CDR3 has 11 amino acids. V lost 9 bases to trimming and J lost 6 bases, with 10 bases between them. This chain's CDR3 is CATSLWSEAFF. The DNA for the CDR3 is TGTGCCACCTCCTTATGGTCTGAAGCTTTCTTT.

The chain recombines TRBV18 with TRBJ2-3; D is perhaps TRBD1 or TRBD2 (5 bases each). This CDR3 comprises 15 residues. CDR1 KGHSH and CDR2 LQKENI come from the germline V gene. Trimming removed 4 bases from V and 1 base from J, with 12 bases in between. CDR3 amino acids: CASSRAGSGTDTQYF. CDR3 DNA: TGTGCCAGCTCACGGGCAGGGAGCGGCACAGATACGCAGTATTTT.

The genes are TRBV6-6 and TRBJ2-1; D not certain. CDR3 length: 15 amino acids. Germline V gene lookup returns CDR1 MNHNY and CDR2 SVGAGI (reference sequence). V was cut by 7 bases and J by 0 bases, with 13 bases left in between. The CDR3 loop is CASNDGVNSYNEQFF. CDR3 nucleotide sequence: TGTGCCAGCAACGATGGGGTTAACTCCTACAATGAGCAGTTCTTC.

J is TRBJ1-5 and V is TRBV6-5; TRBD1 agrees at 8 bases. Trimming at V came to 7 bases and at J to 11 bases, leaving 16 bases not matched to a gene. Germline-derived CDR1 and CDR2 are MNHEY and SVGAGI. The CDR3 is made up of 15 amino acids. The CDR3 DNA sequence: TGTGCCAGCACCACCGGCAGGGGGCTATCAGGGGCCCAGCATTTT. Encoded protein: CASTTGRGLSGAQHF.